A single T cell receptor (beta chain) is shown here with its context. The source of the sample is a study of OX40 agonist ivuxolimab in advanced cancers. Study-wide background: Across the patients, intravenous ivuxolimab was delivered every 2 weeks at 0.01 to 10 mg/kg.

Using immunoSEQ multiplex PCR, the repertoire was profiled, and TCRdb retains in-frame clones only, with some absent. In the table there are 68,000 or so clones, roughly 85% of which are singletons. The CDR3 is made up of 12 amino acids. Germline V gives CDR1 SGHKS, CDR2 YYEKEE (reference sequence). V lost 0 bases to trimming and J lost 10 bases, with 8 bases between them. This clonotype was obtained from an adult with an advanced solid tumor such as melanoma, head and neck, liver or kidney cancer. The sample consisted of CD4+ or CD8+ T cells sorted from blood, taken in a trial of the OX40 agonist ivuxolimab. This sequence joins TRBV5-5 and TRBJ2-1; D call uncertain. As DNA, the CDR3 is TGTGCCAGCAGCTTGGTACGGATGGAGCAGTTCTTC. Protein product: CASSLVRMEQFF. Looking up the rest from reference TRBV5-5 and TRBJ2-1 gives the full variable domain: DAGVTQSPTHLIKTRGQQVTLRCSPISGHKSVSWYQQVLGQGPQFIFQYYEKEERGRGNFPDRFSARQFPNYSSELNVNALLLGDSALYLCASSLVRMEQFFGPGTRLTVL.